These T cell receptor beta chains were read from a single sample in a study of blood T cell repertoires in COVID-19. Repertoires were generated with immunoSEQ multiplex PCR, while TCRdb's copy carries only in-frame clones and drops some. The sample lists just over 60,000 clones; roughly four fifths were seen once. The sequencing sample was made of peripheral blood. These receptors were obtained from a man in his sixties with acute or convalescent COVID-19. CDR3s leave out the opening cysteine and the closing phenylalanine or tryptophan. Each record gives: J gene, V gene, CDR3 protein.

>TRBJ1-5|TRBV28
ASSLGEGQPQH
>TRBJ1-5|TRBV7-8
ASRPGQGSNQPQH
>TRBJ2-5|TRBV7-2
ASSLFREETQY
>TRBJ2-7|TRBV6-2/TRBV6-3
ASSLLDTEGEQY
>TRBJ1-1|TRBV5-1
ASSLLGVNTEAF
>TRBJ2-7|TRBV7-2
ASSRDKGYEQY
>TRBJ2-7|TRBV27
ASSLTSGVTYEQY
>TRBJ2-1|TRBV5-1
ASSLVGGSYNEQF
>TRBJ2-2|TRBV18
ASSQGLAGTNTGELF
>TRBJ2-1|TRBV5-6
ASSPLGQGTYNEQF
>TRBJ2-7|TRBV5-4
ASSPEVAGGYEQY
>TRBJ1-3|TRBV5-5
ASSLGGTGSTRNTIY
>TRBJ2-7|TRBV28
ASRSGTSGISYEQY
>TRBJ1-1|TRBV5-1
ASSLDTAAGGILNTEAF
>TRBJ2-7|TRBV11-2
ASSLDAGGGLSYEQY
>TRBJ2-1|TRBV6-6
ASSLLLAGDYNEQF
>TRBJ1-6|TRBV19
ASSGRTGVSPLH
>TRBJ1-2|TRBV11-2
ASSSPGTYGYT
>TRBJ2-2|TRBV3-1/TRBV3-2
ASSQDRGRRGYTGELF
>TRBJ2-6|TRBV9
ASSLRRDSGANVLT
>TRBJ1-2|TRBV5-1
ASSSTTGTHYT
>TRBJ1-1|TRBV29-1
SVKPTGGTEAF
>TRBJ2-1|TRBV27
ASSFQGRGNEQF
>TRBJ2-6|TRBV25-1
ASTTRSGANVLT
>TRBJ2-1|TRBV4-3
ASSQGGLAGEQF
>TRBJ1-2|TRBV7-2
ASSSGQGYGYT
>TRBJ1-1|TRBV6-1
ASSEMVRTTLNTEAF
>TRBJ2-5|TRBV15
ATSRATGVQETQY
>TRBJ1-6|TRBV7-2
ASSSQTGYNSPLH
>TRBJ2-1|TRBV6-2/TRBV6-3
ASSRVGGGPYNEQF
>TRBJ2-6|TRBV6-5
ASSLRTDGANVLT
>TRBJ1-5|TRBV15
ATSSPERGNQPQH
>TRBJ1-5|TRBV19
ASSIGVSQPQH
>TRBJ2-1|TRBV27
ASSSVRVRREGDNEQF
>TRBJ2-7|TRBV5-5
ASSRKEGQGAYEQY
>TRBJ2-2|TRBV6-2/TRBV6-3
ASSYSQAGELF
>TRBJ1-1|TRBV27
ASSLGGEAF
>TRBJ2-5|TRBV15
ATSRTGGEETQY
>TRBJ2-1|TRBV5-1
ASRRTSGSVYNEQF
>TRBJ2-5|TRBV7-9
ASSISGRLETQY
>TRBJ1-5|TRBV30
AWSKGQYKGQPQH
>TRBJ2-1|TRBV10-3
AISRDRGHNEQF
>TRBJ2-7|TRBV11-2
AAGGPYEQY
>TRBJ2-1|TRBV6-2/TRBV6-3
ASSSRSGRSFNEQF
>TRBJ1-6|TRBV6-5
ASRGLDRVNSPLH
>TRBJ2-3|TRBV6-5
ASSFEGGNPDTQY
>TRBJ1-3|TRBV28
ASSPLGGPKAGNTIY
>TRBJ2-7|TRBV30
AWSVGQGAYEQY
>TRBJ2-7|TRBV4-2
ASSRNTGTSGSEQY
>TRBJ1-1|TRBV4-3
ASATVGTGTEAF
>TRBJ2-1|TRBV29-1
SVAVAGLAKIREQF
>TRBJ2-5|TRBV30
AWSALGRSLETQY
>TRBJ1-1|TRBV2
ASSGQGNTEAF